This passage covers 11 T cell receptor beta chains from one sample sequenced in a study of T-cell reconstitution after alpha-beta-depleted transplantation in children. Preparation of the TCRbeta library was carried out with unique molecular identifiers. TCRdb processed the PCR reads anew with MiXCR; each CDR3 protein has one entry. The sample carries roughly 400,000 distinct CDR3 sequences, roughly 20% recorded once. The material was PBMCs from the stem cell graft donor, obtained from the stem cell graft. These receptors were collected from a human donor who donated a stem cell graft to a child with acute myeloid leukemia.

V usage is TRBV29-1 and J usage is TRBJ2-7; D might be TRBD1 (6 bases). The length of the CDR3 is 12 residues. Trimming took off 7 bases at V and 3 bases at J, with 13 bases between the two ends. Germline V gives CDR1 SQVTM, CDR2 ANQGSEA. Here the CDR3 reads CSGGLSGYEQYF. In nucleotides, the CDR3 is TGCAGCGGGGGGCTGTCGGGCTACGAGCAGTACTTC.

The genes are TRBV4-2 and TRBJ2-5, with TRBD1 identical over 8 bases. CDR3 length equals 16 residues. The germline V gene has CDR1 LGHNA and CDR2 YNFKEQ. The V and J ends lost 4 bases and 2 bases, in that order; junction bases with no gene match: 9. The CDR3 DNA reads TGTGCCAGCAGCCCTACGGACAGGGCCCCTCAAGAGACCCAGTACTTC. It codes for CASSPTDRAPQETQYF.

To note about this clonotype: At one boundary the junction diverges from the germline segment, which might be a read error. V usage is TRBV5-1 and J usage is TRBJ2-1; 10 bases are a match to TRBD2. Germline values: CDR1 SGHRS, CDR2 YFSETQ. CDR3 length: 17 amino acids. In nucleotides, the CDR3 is TGCGCCAGCTCACCCCTCCTAGCGGGGGCAGAGGGGGATGAGCATTTCTTC. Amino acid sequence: CASSPLLAGAEGDEHFF.

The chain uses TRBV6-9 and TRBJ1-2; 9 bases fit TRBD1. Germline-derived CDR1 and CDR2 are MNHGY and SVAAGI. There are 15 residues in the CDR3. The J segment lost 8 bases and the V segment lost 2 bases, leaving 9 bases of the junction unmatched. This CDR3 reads CASSYTLQGAGGYTF. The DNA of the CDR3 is TGTGCCAGCAGTTATACACTACAGGGGGCGGGCGGCTACACCTTC.

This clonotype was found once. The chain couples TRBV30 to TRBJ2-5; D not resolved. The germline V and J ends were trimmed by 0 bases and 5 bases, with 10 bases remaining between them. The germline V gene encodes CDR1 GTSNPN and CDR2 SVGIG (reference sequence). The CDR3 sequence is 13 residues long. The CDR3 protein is CAWSVNTGETQYF. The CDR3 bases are TGTGCCTGGAGTGTCAATACCGGGGAGACCCAGTACTTC.

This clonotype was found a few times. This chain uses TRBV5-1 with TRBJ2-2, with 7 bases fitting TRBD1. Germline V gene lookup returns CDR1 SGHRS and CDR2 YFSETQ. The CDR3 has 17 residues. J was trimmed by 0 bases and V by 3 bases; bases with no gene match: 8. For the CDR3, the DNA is TGCGCCAGCAGCTCCGACCGGACAGGAGCGAACACCGGGGAGCTGTTTTTT. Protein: CASSSDRTGANTGELFF. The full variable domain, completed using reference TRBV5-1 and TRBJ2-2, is KAGVTQTPRYLIKTRGQQVTLSCSPISGHRSVSWYQQTPGQGLQFLFEYFSETQRNKGNFPGRFSGRQFSNSRSEMNVSTLELGDSALYLCASSSDRTGANTGELFFGEGSRLTVL.

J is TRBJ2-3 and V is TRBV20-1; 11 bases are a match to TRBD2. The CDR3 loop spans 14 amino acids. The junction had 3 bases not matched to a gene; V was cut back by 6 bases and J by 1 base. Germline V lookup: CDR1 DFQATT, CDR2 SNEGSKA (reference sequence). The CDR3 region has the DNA TGCAGTGCCGGGGGACTAGCGGGCACAGATACGCAGTATTTT. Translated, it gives CSAGGLAGTDTQYF.

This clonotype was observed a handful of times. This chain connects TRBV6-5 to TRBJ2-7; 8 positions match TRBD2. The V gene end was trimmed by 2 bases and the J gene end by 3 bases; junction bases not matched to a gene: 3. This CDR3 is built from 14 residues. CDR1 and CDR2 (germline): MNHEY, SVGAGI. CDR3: CASSYQAGGYEQYF. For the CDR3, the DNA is TGTGCCAGCAGTTACCAGGCGGGGGGCTACGAGCAGTACTTC.

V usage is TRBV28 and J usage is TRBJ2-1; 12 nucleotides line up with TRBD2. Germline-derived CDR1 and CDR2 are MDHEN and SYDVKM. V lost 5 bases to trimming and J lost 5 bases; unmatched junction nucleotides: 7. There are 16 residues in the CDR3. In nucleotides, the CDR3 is TGTGCCAGCAGTGATGTGACTAGCGGGAGAAACAATGAGCAGTTCTTC. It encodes CASSDVTSGRNNEQFF.

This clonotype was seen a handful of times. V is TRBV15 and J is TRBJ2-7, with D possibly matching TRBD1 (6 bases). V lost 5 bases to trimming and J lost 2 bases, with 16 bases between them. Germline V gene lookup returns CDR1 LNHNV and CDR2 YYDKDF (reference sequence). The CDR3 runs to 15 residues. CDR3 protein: CATSSGTRQPYEQYF. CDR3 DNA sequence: TGTGCCACCAGCTCCGGGACACGGCAACCCTACGAGCAGTACTTC.

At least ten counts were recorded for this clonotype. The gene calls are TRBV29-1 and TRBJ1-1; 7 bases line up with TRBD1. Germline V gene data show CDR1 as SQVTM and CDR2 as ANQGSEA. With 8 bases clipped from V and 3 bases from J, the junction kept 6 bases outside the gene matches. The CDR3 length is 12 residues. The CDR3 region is CSINTGDTEAFF. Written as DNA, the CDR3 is TGCAGCATAAATACAGGGGACACTGAAGCTTTCTTT.